This T cell receptor beta chain was sequenced during a study of beta chain features in type 1 diabetes. Study-level background: The study found patients and healthy donors alike in age, gender and cell yields.

The V and J ends lost 3 bases and 9 bases respectively, with 9 bases between them. Germline V gene lookup returns CDR1 ENHRY and CDR2 SYGVKD. The CDR3 runs to 12 residues. Expressed TCRB transcripts got sequenced, as all isolated RNA was reverse transcribed. The repertoire was sequenced with immunoSEQ multiplex PCR; TCRdb's copy has only in-frame clones and lacks some. The repertoire holds roughly 350,000 clones, with roughly 11% as singletons. Study-wide results and limits: Lower insertion and higher deletion counts appeared at VDJ junctions in type 1 diabetes patients. A closer apparent resemblance between naive, central memory and Treg TCRB repertoires was seen in patients than in healthy donors.

CD45RO/CCR7/CD25/CD127/CD95/CD27 staining was used to isolate CD4+ naive, central memory, regulatory and stem cell-like memory cells by sorting. About this clone itself: Its antigen is not identified.

The rearrangement uses TRBV10-3 and TRBJ1-5, with D unclear. Sequenced: naive CD4+ T cells from blood. The receptor comes from a woman aged 25 to 45 in good health. The CDR3 loop reads CAISEEGRPQHF. CDR3 DNA sequence: TGTGCCATCAGTGAAGAGGGAAGGCCCCAGCATTTT.